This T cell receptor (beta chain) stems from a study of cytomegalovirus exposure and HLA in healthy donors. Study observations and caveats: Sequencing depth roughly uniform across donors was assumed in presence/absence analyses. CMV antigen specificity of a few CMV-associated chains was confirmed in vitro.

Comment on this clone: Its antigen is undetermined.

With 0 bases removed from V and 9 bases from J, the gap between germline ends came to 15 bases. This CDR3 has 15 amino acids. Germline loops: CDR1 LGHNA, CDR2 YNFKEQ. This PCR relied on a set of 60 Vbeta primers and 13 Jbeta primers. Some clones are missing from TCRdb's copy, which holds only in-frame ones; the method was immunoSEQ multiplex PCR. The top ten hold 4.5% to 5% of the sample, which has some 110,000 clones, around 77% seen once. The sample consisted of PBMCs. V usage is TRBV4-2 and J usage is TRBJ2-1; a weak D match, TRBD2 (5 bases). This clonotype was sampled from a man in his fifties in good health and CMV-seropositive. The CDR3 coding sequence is TGTGCCAGCAGCCAAGAGGCAACCCAAGGAGGTGAGCAGTTCTTC. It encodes CASSQEATQGGEQFF.